This T cell receptor beta chain was found in a study of T cells after yellow fever vaccination. Study-level points and caveats: In post-booster samples, most primary-vaccination clones reappeared (roughly 96% CD4, approximately 91% CD8).

Using its own MiXCR run on the 5' RACE reads, TCRdb lists one record per CDR3 protein. The profile covers under 250,000 distinct CDR3 sequences, with more than 3% appearing a single time and roughly 3.2% taken by the ten largest. In its sample, this clonotype was seen many times. Antigen specificity is unknown. Sequencing used CD4+ T cells sorted from PBMCs, obtained 10 days after the yellow fever booster vaccination. The receptor was derived from a man aged 18 to 35 who received the YFV17D yellow fever vaccine.

The CDR3 protein is CASSRTGITGELFF. DNA for the CDR3: TGTGCCAGCAGTAGGACAGGGATCACCGGGGAGCTGTTTTTT. V and J are TRBV12-3 or TRBV12-4 and TRBJ2-2; 8 bases align to TRBD1. The CDR3 covers 14 residues. Trimming removed 5 bases from V and 4 bases from J; junction bases left unmatched: 3.